This TCR beta chain was obtained from a study of shared clonotypes between healthy human individuals. Whole-study results and caveats: Incompleteness in sorted-subset sequencing, despite large depth, was shown by rarefaction.

Selected positively for CCR7 and CD45RO-negative, naive CD8 cells excluded terminally differentiated effector memory CD45RA+ cells. Only Caucasian adults living in Nashville, Tennessee made up the donor group. For this clone: No antigen is known for it. In the same sample, other DNA sequences code for this CDR3.

For every subset, genomic DNA was evenly distributed across several immunoSEQ plates. Here immunoSEQ multiplex PCR was the method, and the copy in TCRdb shows in-frame clones only, minus some. The sample contains some 1,900,000 clones, about 95% of which appear only once. V lost 4 bases and J lost 1, with 14 bases in between. CDR1 is SEHNR and CDR2 is FQNEAQ in the germline V gene (reference sequence). The CDR3 covers 15 residues. This receptor was identified in a man younger than 35 in good health. The chain has TRBV7-9 and TRBJ2-7, with D perhaps matching TRBD1 or TRBD2 (5 bases each). The sequenced sample consisted of naive CD8+ T cells sorted from blood. This CDR3 reads CASSSGTQGSYEQYF. The CDR3, as DNA: TGTGCCAGCAGCTCCGGGACCCAGGGTTCCTACGAGCAGTACTTC.